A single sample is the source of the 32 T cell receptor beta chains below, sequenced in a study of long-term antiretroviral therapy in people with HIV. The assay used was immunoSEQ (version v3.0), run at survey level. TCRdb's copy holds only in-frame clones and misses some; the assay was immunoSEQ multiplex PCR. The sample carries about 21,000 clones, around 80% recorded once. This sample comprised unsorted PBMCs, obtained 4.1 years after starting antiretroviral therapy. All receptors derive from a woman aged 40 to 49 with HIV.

CDR3 loop: CASRVTGGEGNTEAFF. The DNA of the CDR3 is TGTGCCAGCAGAGTCACAGGGGGCGAGGGGAACACTGAAGCTTTCTTT. The chain recombines TRBV11-3 with TRBJ1-1, with 9 nucleotides matching TRBD1. CDR3 length: 16 residues. V shed 6 bases, J shed 1 base, and the junction held 9 bases outside the gene matches. Germline V CDR1 and CDR2: SGHNT, YENEEA.

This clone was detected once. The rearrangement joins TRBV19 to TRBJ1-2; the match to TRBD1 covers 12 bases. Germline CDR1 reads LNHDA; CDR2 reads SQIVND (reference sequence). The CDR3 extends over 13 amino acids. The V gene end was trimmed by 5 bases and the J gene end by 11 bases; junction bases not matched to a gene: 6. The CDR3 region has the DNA TGTGCCAGTAGTCTAGGGACAGGGGGCAGGTACACCTTC. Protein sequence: CASSLGTGGRYTF.

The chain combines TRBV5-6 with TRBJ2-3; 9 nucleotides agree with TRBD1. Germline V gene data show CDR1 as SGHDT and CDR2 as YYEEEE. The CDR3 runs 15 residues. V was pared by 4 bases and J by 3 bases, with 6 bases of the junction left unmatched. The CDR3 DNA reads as TGTGCCAGCAGCCAGAACAGGGGGCAGACAGATACGCAGTATTTT. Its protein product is CASSQNRGQTDTQYF.

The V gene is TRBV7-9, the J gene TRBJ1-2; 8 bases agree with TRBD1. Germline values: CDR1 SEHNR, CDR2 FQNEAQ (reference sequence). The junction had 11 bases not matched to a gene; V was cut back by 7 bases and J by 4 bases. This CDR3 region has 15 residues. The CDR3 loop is CASTSQAGGGYGYTF. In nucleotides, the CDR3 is TGTGCCAGCACCAGTCAGGCAGGGGGCGGCTATGGCTACACCTTC.

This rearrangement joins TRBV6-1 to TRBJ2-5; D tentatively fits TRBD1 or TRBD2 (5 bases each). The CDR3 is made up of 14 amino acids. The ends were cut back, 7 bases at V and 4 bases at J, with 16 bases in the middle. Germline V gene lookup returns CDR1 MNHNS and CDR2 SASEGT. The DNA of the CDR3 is TGTGCCAGCACCCCGGGACCCGGGGCAGAGACCCAGTACTTC. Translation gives CASTPGPGAETQYF.

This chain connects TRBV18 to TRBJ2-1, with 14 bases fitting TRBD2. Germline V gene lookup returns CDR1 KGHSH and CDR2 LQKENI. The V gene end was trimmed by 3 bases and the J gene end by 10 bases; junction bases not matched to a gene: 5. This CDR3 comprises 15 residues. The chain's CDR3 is CASSPSGLAGEEQFF. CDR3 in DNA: TGTGCCAGCTCACCTTCGGGACTAGCGGGAGAGGAGCAGTTCTTC. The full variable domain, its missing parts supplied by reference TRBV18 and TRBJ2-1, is NAGVMQNPRHLVRRRGQEARLRCSPMKGHSHVYWYRQLPEEGLKFMVYLQKENIIDESGMPKERFSAEFPKEGPSILRIQQVVRGDSAAYFCASSPSGLAGEEQFFGPGTRLTVL.

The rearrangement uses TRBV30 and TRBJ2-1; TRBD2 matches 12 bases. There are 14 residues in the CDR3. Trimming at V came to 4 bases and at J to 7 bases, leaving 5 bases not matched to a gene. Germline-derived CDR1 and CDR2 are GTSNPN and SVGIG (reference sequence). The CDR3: CAWTSGGALNEQFF. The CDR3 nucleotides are TGTGCCTGGACTAGCGGGGGGGCTCTAAATGAGCAGTTCTTC.

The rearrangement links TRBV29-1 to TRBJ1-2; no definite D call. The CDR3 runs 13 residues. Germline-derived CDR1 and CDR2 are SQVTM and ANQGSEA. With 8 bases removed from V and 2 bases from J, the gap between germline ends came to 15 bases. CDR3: CSFSLGLNYGYTF. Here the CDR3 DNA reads TGCAGCTTCTCTCTAGGTCTAAACTATGGCTACACCTTC. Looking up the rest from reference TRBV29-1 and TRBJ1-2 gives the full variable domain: SAVISQKPSRDICQRGTSLTIQCQVDSQVTMMFWYRQQPGQSLTLIATANQGSEATYESGFVIDKFPISRPNLTFSTLTVSNMSPEDSSIYLCSFSLGLNYGYTFGSGTRLTVV.

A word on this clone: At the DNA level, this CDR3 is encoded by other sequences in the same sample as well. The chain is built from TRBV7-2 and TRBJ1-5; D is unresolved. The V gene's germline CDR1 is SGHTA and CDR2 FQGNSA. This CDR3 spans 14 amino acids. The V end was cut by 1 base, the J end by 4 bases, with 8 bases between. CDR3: CASSLDRGNQPQHF. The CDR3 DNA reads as TGTGCCAGCAGCTTAGATCGGGGAAATCAGCCCCAGCATTTT.

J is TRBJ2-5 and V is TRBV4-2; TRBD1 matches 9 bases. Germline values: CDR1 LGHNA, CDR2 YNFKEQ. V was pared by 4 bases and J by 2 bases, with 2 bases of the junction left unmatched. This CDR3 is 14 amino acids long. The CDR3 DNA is TGTGCCAGCAGCCCGGGACAGGGACAAGAGACCCAGTACTTC. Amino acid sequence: CASSPGQGQETQYF.

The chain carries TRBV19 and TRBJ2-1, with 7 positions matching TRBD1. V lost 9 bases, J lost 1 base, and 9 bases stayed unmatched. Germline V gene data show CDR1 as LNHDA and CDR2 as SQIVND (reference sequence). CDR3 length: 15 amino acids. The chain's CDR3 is CASVNKGASYNEQFF. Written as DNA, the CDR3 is TGTGCCAGCGTCAATAAGGGGGCTTCCTACAATGAGCAGTTCTTC.

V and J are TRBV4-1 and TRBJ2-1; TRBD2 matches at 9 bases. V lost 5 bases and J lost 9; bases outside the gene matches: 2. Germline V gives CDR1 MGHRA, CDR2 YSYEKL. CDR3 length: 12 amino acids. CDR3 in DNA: TGCGCCAGCAGCTTGACTAGCGGTGAGCAGTTCTTC. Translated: CASSLTSGEQFF.

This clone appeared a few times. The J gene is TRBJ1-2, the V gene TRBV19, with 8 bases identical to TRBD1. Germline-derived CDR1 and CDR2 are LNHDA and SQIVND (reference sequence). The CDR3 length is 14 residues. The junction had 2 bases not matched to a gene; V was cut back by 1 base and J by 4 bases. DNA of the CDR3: TGTGCCAGTAGTATAGCCGGACAGGGCTATGGCTACACCTTC. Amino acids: CASSIAGQGYGYTF.

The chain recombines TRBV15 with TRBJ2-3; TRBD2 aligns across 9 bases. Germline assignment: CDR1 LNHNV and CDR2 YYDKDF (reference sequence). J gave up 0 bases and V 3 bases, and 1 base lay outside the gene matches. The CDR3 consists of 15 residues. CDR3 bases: TGTGCCACCAGCAGGGGGACTAGCAGCACAGATACGCAGTATTTT. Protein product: CATSRGTSSTDTQYF.

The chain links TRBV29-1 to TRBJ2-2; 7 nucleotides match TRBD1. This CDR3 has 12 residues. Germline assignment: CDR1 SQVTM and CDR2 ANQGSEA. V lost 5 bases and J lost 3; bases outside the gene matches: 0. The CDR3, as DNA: TGCAGCGTTACAGGGGACACCGGGGAGCTGTTTTTT. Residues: CSVTGDTGELFF.

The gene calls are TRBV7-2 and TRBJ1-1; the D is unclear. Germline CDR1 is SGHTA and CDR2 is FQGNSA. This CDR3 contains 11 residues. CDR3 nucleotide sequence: TGTGCGTCGGGTGCCTACACTGAAGCTTTCTTT. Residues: CASGAYTEAFF.

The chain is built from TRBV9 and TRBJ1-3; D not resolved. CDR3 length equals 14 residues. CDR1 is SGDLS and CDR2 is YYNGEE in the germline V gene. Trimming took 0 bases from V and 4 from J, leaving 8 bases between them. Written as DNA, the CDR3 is TGTGCCAGCAGCGTAGGGAACACCGGAAACACCATATATTTT. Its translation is CASSVGNTGNTIYF.

This chain's CDR3 is CATRLAGDLSTDTQYF. Here the CDR3 DNA reads TGTGCCACCCGACTAGCGGGGGATTTAAGCACAGATACGCAGTATTTT. V usage is TRBV6-6 and J usage is TRBJ2-3; 12 nucleotides line up with TRBD2. The length of the CDR3 is 16 residues. V dropped 10 bases and J dropped 0; count of bases not matched to a gene: 8. Germline V CDR1 and CDR2: MNHNY, SVGAGI (reference sequence).

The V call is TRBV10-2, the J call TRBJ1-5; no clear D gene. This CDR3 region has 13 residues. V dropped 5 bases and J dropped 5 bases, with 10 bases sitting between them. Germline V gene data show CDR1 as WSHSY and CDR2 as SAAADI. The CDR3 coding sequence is TGCGCCAGCAGTACGGGCCCGTATCAGCCCCAGCATTTT. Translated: CASSTGPYQPQHF.

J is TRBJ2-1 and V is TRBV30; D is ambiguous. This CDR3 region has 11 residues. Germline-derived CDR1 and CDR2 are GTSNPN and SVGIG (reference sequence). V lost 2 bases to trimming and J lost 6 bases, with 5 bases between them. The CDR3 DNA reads TGTGCCTGGAGTTACGGCAATGAGCAGTTCTTC. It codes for CAWSYGNEQFF.

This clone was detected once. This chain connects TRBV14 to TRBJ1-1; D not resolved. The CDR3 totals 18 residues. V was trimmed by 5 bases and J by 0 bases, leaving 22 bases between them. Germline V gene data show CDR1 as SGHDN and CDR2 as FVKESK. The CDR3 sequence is CASSKSPRWVAMNTEAFF. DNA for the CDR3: TGTGCCAGCAGCAAATCACCTCGTTGGGTCGCGATGAACACTGAAGCTTTCTTT.

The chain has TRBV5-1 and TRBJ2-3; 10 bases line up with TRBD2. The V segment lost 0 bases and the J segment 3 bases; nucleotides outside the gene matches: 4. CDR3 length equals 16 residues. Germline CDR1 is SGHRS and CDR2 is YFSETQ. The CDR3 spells CASSLDLAGETDTQYF. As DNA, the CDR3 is TGCGCCAGCAGCTTGGATCTAGCGGGAGAGACAGATACGCAGTATTTT.

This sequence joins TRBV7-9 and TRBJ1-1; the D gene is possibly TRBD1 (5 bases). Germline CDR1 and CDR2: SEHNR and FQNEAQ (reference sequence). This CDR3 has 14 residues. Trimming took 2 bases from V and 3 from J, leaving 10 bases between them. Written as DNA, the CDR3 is TGTGCCAGCAGCTTATTCCAGGGAGACACTGAAGCTTTCTTT. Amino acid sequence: CASSLFQGDTEAFF.

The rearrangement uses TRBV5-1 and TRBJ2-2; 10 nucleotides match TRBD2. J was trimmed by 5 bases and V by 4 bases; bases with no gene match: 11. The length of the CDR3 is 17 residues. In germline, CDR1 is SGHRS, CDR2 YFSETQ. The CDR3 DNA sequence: TGCGCCAGCAGCCTAGCTCAGGGACTAGCGAGAACCGGGGAGCTGTTTTTT. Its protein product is CASSLAQGLARTGELFF.

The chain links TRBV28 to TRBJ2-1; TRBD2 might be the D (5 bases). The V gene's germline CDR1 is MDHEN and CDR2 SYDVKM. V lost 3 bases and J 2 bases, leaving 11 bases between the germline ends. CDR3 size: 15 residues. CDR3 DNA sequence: TGTGCCAGCAGTTTCCCGGGGAGAGCCTACAATGAGCAGTTCTTC. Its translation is CASSFPGRAYNEQFF.

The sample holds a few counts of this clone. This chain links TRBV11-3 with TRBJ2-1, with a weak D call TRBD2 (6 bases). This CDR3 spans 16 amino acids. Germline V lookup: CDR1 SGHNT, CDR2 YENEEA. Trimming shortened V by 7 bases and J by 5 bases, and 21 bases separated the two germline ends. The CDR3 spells CASNPRLVRFDNEQFF. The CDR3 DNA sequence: TGTGCCAGCAACCCTCGACTAGTACGTTTTGACAATGAGCAGTTCTTC.

The CDR3, as DNA: TGCAGCGGGACGGACCCTGAGGGCTACACCTTC. This codes for CSGTDPEGYTF. The J gene is TRBJ1-2, the V gene TRBV29-1; D is ambiguous. Looked up from germline, CDR1 is SQVTM and CDR2 is ANQGSEA. V lost 7 bases and J lost 8, with 14 bases in between. The CDR3 totals 11 residues.

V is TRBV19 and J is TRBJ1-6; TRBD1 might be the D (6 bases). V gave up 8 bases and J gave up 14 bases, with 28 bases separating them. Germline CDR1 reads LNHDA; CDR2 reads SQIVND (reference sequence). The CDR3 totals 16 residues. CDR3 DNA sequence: TGTGCCAGTGAGAATACGAGCCAAGGGCAGGGGTTCACCCTCCACTTT. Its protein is CASENTSQGQGFTLHF.

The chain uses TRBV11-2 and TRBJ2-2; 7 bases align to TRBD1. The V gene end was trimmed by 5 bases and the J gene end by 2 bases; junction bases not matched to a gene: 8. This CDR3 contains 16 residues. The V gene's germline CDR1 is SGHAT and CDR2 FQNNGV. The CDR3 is CASSTPGQINTGELFF. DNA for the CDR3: TGTGCCAGCAGCACACCGGGACAGATAAACACCGGGGAGCTGTTTTTT.

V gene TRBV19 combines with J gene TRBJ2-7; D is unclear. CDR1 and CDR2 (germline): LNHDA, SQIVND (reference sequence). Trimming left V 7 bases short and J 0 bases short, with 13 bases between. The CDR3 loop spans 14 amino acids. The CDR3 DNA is TGTGCCAGTACCCCAGGTTCCAGCTCCTACGAGCAGTACTTC. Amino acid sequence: CASTPGSSSYEQYF.

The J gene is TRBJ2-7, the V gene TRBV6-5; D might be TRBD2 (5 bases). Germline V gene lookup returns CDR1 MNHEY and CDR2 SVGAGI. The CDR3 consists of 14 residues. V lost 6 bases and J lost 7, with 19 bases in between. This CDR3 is CASSINGPGGEQYF. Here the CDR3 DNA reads TGTGCCAGCAGCATTAACGGGCCCGGCGGGGAGCAGTACTTC.

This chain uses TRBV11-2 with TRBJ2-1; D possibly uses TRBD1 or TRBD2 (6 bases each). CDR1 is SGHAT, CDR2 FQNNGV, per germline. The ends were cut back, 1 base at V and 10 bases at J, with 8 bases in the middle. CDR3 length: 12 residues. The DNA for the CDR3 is TGTGCCAGCAGCTTAGGGGGGGCCGAGCAGTTCTTC. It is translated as CASSLGGAEQFF.